Below, 3 T cell receptor beta chains from the same sample are listed, as sequenced in a study of molecular identifiers for immune sequencing clone quantification. TCRdb redid the calling of the PCR reads with MiXCR, one entry per CDR3 protein. Of some 580,000 distinct CDR3 sequences listed, 25% were seen once; the top ten hold 0.78%. What was sequenced was naive CD8+ T cells from blood, with Jurkat cell RNA spiked in. Subset denoted: FACS-sorted CD8+CD4-CCR7+CD45RA+ naive T cells. These receptors all come from a human donor in good health. Some libraries in this study had Jurkat cell RNA spiked in.

This clonotype was seen ten or more times. V usage is TRBV15 and J usage is TRBJ2-1, with D possibly being TRBD2 (7 bases). Germline CDR1 LNHNV, CDR2 YYDKDF (reference sequence). V shed 8 bases and J shed 10 bases, with 21 bases lying between them. The CDR3 is 14 residues long. This CDR3 reads CATRFYGGPGEQFF. CDR3 nucleotides: TGTGCCACCCGGTTCTACGGGGGGCCGGGGGAGCAGTTCTTC.

Concerning this clonotype: A much larger clone is a single base away; this may be a read error. The chain combines TRBV6-2 or TRBV6-3 with TRBJ1-5; D unclear. The V gene's germline CDR1 is MNHEY and CDR2 SVGEGT. V lost 8 bases to trimming and J lost 0 bases, with 14 bases between them. The CDR3 runs to 15 residues. DNA for the CDR3: TGTGCCAGCGGTCCTTGGCAGAATAGCAATCAGCCCCAGCATTTT. The encoded protein is CASGPWQNSNQPQHF.

A few counts support this clonotype. Possible read error: a much larger clone is one base away. This chain links TRBV7-2 with TRBJ2-3, with D unclear. V was pared by 5 bases and J by 0 bases, with 6 bases between. Germline CDR1 is SGHTA and CDR2 is FQGNSA. The length of the CDR3 is 13 residues. CDR3 residues: CASSIESTDTQYF. The CDR3 DNA sequence: TGTGCCAGCAGCATAGAGAGCACAGATACGCAGTATTTT.